Listed here is a single T cell receptor (beta chain). Its antigen is currently unknown. Germline-derived CDR1 and CDR2 are KGHSH and LQKENI. V gave up 2 bases and J gave up 5 bases, with 16 bases separating them. The CDR3 contains 16 residues. This sample is drawn from a study of cytomegalovirus exposure and HLA in healthy donors. Overall study: Among the approximately 380 donors who were genotyped, about 80% fell in the genetic ancestry cluster that is associated with self-reported Caucasian donors.

The PCR ran on 60 Vbeta and 13 Jbeta primers. Study processing details: Unique TCR beta chains totaled some 80 million in a later count, with roughly 11 million of them shared. Method: immunoSEQ multiplex PCR; TCRdb's copy keeps in-frame clones and lacks some. D and trimming were read from the DNA, whereas the V and J calls and clone size are those reported in that table. The table for this sample gives approximately 190,000 clones. Study-level results: Further analysis was carried out later, and it showed several of the most significant clusters appearing linked to common viral pathogens.

The V call is TRBV18, the J call TRBJ1-5; D unclear. The sequenced sample consisted of PBMCs. The source is a boy aged 10-17 years in good health and CMV-seronegative. CDR3 DNA sequence: TGTGCCAGCTCACCATCCGGGGTAGGGTTCGATCAGCCCCAGCATTTT. This sequence encodes CASSPSGVGFDQPQHF. The complete variable domain, with remaining parts taken from reference TRBV18 and TRBJ1-5, reads NAGVMQNPRHLVRRRGQEARLRCSPMKGHSHVYWYRQLPEEGLKFMVYLQKENIIDESGMPKERFSAEFPKEGPSILRIQQVVRGDSAAYFCASSPSGVGFDQPQHFGDGTRLSIL.